This passage covers 22 T cell receptor beta chains from one sample sequenced in a study of identical twins. In TCRdb, the 5' RACE reads were re-called with MiXCR into one record per CDR3 protein. The data show about 490,000 distinct CDR3 sequences, roughly 15% seen once. These sequences were also reported in another study, on yellow fever vaccine responses in identical twins.

Sequencing input: CD4+ T cells sorted from blood. These receptor sequences come from a woman aged 18-29 years in good health.

This clonotype has at least ten counts. V is TRBV28 and J is TRBJ2-2; TRBD1 aligns across 7 bases. The CDR3 runs to 14 residues. Germline lookup yields CDR1 MDHEN and CDR2 SYDVKM. With V trimmed by 4 bases and J by 6 bases, 5 bases remained unmatched. CDR3 DNA: TGTGCCAGCAGTTCTCACAGGGGAGCCGGGGAGCTGTTTTTT. This encodes CASSSHRGAGELFF.

V and J are TRBV2 and TRBJ2-2, with 10 bases lining up with TRBD2. Germline lookup yields CDR1 SNHLY and CDR2 FYNNEI. Trimming took 0 bases from V and 6 from J; bases not matched to a gene: 7. The CDR3 covers 17 residues. In DNA form, the CDR3 reads TGTGCCAGCAGTGAAGCGTTTCTAGCGGGAGCCCCCGGGGAGCTGTTTTTT. It specifies CASSEAFLAGAPGELFF.

The chain is built from TRBV29-1 and TRBJ1-5, with 8 bases fitting TRBD1. Germline CDR1 and CDR2: SQVTM and ANQGSEA. The CDR3 is 13 residues long. V was pared by 5 bases and J by 2 bases, with 2 bases of the junction left unmatched. The CDR3 is CSVLTGGNQPQHF. The CDR3 DNA follows: TGCAGCGTTTTGACAGGGGGCAATCAGCCCCAGCATTTT.

The V gene is TRBV6-5, the J gene TRBJ2-3; TRBD2 matches 7 bases. The CDR3 totals 16 residues. Germline V CDR1 and CDR2: MNHEY, SVGAGI. V trimming: 2 bases; J trimming: 6 bases; junction bases outside the gene matches: 11. The CDR3 DNA reads TGTGCCAGCAGTTACCCGTCTTCGGGACTATCCGATACGCAGTATTTT. It translates to CASSYPSSGLSDTQYF.

The chain combines TRBV20-1 with TRBJ2-1; the D gene could be TRBD1 or TRBD2 (5 bases each). The germline V gene encodes CDR1 DFQATT and CDR2 SNEGSKA (reference sequence). The CDR3 has 14 amino acids. V lost 4 bases and J lost 0, with 10 bases in between. The chain's CDR3 is CSANTGLSYNEQFF. The CDR3 region has the DNA TGCAGTGCTAACACGGGGCTCTCCTACAATGAGCAGTTCTTC.

The chain employs TRBV28 and TRBJ2-3, with TRBD2 matching 7 bases. The V and J ends lost 4 bases and 2 bases, in that order; junction bases with no gene match: 12. This CDR3 spans 17 amino acids. CDR1 MDHEN and CDR2 SYDVKM come from the germline V gene. CDR3 nucleotide sequence: TGTGCCAGCAGTTCCCCGGGCGGGAGTTTCGACACAGATACGCAGTATTTT. Translating it yields CASSSPGGSFDTDTQYF.

The chain uses TRBV20-1 and TRBJ1-2; TRBD1 matches 9 bases. The germline V gene has CDR1 DFQATT and CDR2 SNEGSKA (reference sequence). V trimming: 6 bases; J trimming: 4 bases; junction bases outside the gene matches: 9. The CDR3 sequence is 14 residues long. CDR3 protein: CSAPTGGQGYGYTF. The CDR3 bases are TGCAGTGCACCTACAGGGGGCCAGGGCTATGGCTACACCTTC.

The genes are TRBV12-3 or TRBV12-4 and TRBJ2-5; TRBD1 aligns across 10 bases. V trimming: 6 bases; J trimming: 4 bases; junction bases outside the gene matches: 11. This CDR3 comprises 16 residues. CDR3 region: CASSLGQGRGGETQYF. As DNA, the CDR3 is TGTGCCAGCAGCCTGGGACAGGGGAGAGGTGGAGAGACCCAGTACTTC.

There are a few counts of this clonotype. This chain connects TRBV20-1 to TRBJ2-1; 10 positions match TRBD2. Germline CDR1 and CDR2: DFQATT and SNEGSKA (reference sequence). The CDR3 covers 17 residues. V dropped 3 bases and J dropped 9; count of bases not matched to a gene: 17. The CDR3 reads CSASSWGQTSGDPEQFF. The DNA of the CDR3 is TGCAGTGCTAGTTCATGGGGTCAAACTAGCGGGGATCCTGAGCAGTTCTTC.

Worth noting for this clonotype: This could be a read error, since a much larger clone is one nucleotide away. The gene calls are TRBV12-3 or TRBV12-4 and TRBJ2-3; 7 nucleotides align to TRBD1. V lost 6 bases and J lost 1; bases outside the gene matches: 1. The CDR3 length is 13 residues. The CDR3 sequence: CASSTGGTDTQYF. The DNA of the CDR3 is TGTGCCAGCAGCACAGGGGGCACAGATACGCAGTATTTT.

The V call is TRBV5-1, the J call TRBJ1-6, with TRBD1 matching 8 bases. V gave up 4 bases and J gave up 7 bases; unmatched junction bases: 10. Germline V gives CDR1 SGHRS, CDR2 YFSETQ. The length of the CDR3 is 16 residues. CDR3 DNA: TGCGCCAGCAGCCGGACAGGGAATGCGGGCAATTCACCCCTCCACTTT. Translated, it gives CASSRTGNAGNSPLHF.

The rearrangement joins TRBV12-3 or TRBV12-4 to TRBJ1-1; no clear D gene. The length of the CDR3 is 13 residues. Between the trimmed V and J ends, which lost 2 bases and 5 bases, there was a span of 9 bases. CDR3 DNA: TGTGCCAGCAGTTTATCGGAGCTTACTGAAGCTTTCTTT. Translated, it gives CASSLSELTEAFF.

A few counts support this clonotype. The chain employs TRBV5-6 and TRBJ1-5; D might be TRBD1 (5 bases). This CDR3 is built from 13 residues. Trimming removed 4 bases from V and 5 bases from J, with 10 bases in between. From germline, CDR1 is SGHDT and CDR2 YYEEEE. CDR3: CASSRQGYQPQHF. The CDR3 nucleotides are TGTGCCAGCAGCCGCCAGGGTTATCAGCCCCAGCATTTT.

This clonotype has ten or more counts. DNA for the CDR3: TGCGCCAGCAGCTGGGTACTATTTCGGAGCCCTAGCTCCTACAATGAGCAGTTCTTC. It encodes CASSWVLFRSPSSYNEQFF. The J gene is TRBJ2-1, the V gene TRBV5-1, with unresolved D. CDR1 and CDR2 (germline): SGHRS, YFSETQ. The CDR3 length is 19 residues. Trimming removed 3 bases at V and 0 bases at J, with 22 bases between.

The chain has TRBV7-9 and TRBJ2-7; 9 nucleotides align to TRBD1. The CDR3 is made up of 14 amino acids. Germline loops: CDR1 SEHNR, CDR2 FQNEAQ (reference sequence). V lost 3 bases and J lost 8; bases outside the gene matches: 8. The CDR3 here is CASSLGQGLPQQYV. As DNA, the CDR3 is TGTGCCAGCAGCTTGGGACAGGGCCTACCTCAGCAGTACGTC.

The genes are TRBV7-9 and TRBJ2-7, with D hard to call. V was cut by 1 base and J by 6 bases, with 16 bases left in between. Germline-derived CDR1 and CDR2 are SEHNR and FQNEAQ (reference sequence). This CDR3 is 15 amino acids long. CDR3: CASSLGTVGLSEQYF. CDR3 nucleotides: TGTGCCAGCAGCTTAGGGACGGTGGGGTTGAGCGAGCAGTACTTC.

CDR3 loop: CSVAGRTSPHTFF. CDR3 coding DNA: TGCAGCGTTGCAGGACGCACTAGCCCCCACACGTTCTTC. The chain combines TRBV29-1 with TRBJ2-1; D is possibly TRBD2 (6 bases). The V end lost 4 bases, the J end lost 15 bases, and 22 bases lay between the germline ends. This CDR3 contains 13 residues. From germline, CDR1 is SQVTM and CDR2 ANQGSEA.

V gene TRBV5-6 combines with J gene TRBJ2-1, with 8 positions matching TRBD2. Germline CDR1 and CDR2: SGHDT and YYEEEE. Trimming cost V 4 bases and J 4 bases; bases outside gene matches: 7. The CDR3 loop spans 15 amino acids. The CDR3: CASSGTSGGYNEQFF. CDR3 sequence (DNA): TGTGCCAGCAGCGGGACGTCGGGAGGGTACAATGAGCAGTTCTTC.

The chain uses TRBV20-1 and TRBJ1-1; 8 bases map to TRBD1. The CDR3 loop spans 13 amino acids. Germline V CDR1 and CDR2: DFQATT, SNEGSKA (reference sequence). The junction had 5 bases not matched to a gene; V was cut back by 2 bases and J by 6 bases. The CDR3 region has the DNA TGCAGTGCTAGACGGACAGGGATTCCTGAAGCTTTCTTT. It specifies CSARRTGIPEAFF.

The chain links TRBV25-1 to TRBJ1-1, with a tentative D call TRBD1 (6 bases). Germline values: CDR1 MGHDK, CDR2 SYGVNS. Trimming removed 1 base from V and 4 bases from J, with 13 bases in between. CDR3 length: 15 amino acids. The CDR3 nucleotides read TGTGCCAGCAGTGAATCGGGGGGCGCGGGCACTGAAGCTTTCTTT. Protein sequence: CASSESGGAGTEAFF.

V usage is TRBV18 and J usage is TRBJ2-7; D is ambiguous. Germline lookup yields CDR1 KGHSH and CDR2 LQKENI. Trimming cost V 4 bases and J 2 bases, with 15 bases left between them. The CDR3 contains 15 residues. The CDR3 region has the DNA TGTGCCAGCTCACGAGTTTTGGCACCAACCTACGAGCAGTACTTC. Amino acids: CASSRVLAPTYEQYF.

The gene calls are TRBV25-1 and TRBJ1-1; 7 nucleotides agree with TRBD1. Germline CDR1 reads MGHDK; CDR2 reads SYGVNS. The CDR3 covers 15 residues. J lost 1 base, V lost 2 bases, and 4 bases had no gene match. The CDR3 DNA reads TGTGCCAGCAGTGAAGACAGGGTTCCGAACACTGAAGCTTTCTTT. It encodes CASSEDRVPNTEAFF. The full variable domain, in which reference TRBV25-1 and TRBJ1-1 provide the parts outside the CDR3, is EADIYQTPRYLVIGTGKKITLECSQTMGHDKMYWYQQDPGMELHLIHYSYGVNSTEKGDLSSESTVSRIRTEHFPLTLESARPSHTSQYLCASSEDRVPNTEAFFGQGTRLTVV.